This T cell receptor beta chain was captured in a study of PD-1 blockade in classical Hodgkin lymphoma. The overall study: With a 2-week interval, patients received intravenous nivolumab at 3 mg/kg.

Assay: immunoSEQ multiplex PCR; the TCRdb copy retains only in-frame clones and omits some. The table records 11,000 to 15,000 clones, around 83% of them present only once. General study results and limits: Factors driving the repertoire differences, possibly disease activity or prior therapy, remain undefined. The diversity seen at baseline in complete responders resembled that of newly diagnosed patients.

Every patient relapsed after autologous stem cell transplantation, and brentuximab vedotin exposure varied. The germline V gene has CDR1 LNHDA and CDR2 SQIVND (reference sequence). The ends lost 1 base at V and 7 bases at J; junction bases unmatched: 4. This CDR3 comprises 13 residues. This clone has more than one count but fewer than ten. The antigen is unknown. Source: peripheral blood mononuclear cells (PBMCs), taken before the second cycle of nivolumab. The receptor comes from a human donor with classical Hodgkin lymphoma. The chain recombines TRBV19 with TRBJ2-7; 7 bases match TRBD2. CDR3 sequence reads: CASSIAWGGEQYF. DNA for the CDR3: TGTGCCAGTAGTATAGCTTGGGGAGGGGAGCAGTACTTC.